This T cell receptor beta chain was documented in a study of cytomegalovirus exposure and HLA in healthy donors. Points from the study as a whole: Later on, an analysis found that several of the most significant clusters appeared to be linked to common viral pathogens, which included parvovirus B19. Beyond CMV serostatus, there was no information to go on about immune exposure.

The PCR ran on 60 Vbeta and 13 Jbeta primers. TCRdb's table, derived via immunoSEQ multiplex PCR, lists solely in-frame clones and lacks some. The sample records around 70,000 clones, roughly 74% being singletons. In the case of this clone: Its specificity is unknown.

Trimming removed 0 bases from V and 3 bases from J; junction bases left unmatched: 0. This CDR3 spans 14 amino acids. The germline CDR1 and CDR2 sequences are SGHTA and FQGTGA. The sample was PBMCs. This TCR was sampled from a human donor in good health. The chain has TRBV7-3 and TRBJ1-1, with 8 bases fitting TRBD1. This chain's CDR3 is CASSLTGQDTEAFF. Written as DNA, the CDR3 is TGTGCCAGCAGCTTAACGGGACAGGACACTGAAGCTTTCTTT.